Below, one TCR beta chain is given with its context. No antigen is known for it. The CDR3 spans 14 residues. Between the trimmed V and J ends, which lost 4 bases and 0 bases, there was a span of 9 bases. Germline V CDR1 and CDR2: MGHRA, YSYEKL. The data stem from a study of T cell responses to AZD1222 COVID-19 vaccine. Study at large: Second-dose recipients at about 4 or about 12 weeks were treated as one pooled group.

Sequencing used immunoSEQ multiplex PCR; TCRdb keeps in-frame clones, though not all of them. Of roughly 190,000 clones listed, just over 90% are singletons. Study-wide findings and caveats: Spike-specific TCR breadth and depth both grew after two AZD1222 doses. Clonal diversity was possibly underestimated; the donors were predominantly white British and more often female.

This sequence was found in an adult in good health. The chain is built from TRBV4-1 and TRBJ1-1, with D unclear. The sample here was peripheral blood, taken on day 0 of AZD1222 vaccination. The CDR3 loop reads CASSRSSLNTEAFF. The CDR3 region has the DNA TGCGCCAGCAGCCGGAGTTCGCTGAACACTGAAGCTTTCTTT.